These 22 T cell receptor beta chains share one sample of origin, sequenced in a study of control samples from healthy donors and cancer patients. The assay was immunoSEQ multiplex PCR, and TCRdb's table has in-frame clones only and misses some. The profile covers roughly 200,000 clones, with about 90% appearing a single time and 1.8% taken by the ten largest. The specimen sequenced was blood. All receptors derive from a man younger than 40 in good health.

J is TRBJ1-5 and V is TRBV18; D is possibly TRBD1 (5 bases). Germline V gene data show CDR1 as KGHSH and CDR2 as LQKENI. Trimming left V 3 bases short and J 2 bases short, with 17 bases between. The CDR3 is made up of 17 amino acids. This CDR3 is CASSPSETGGGNQPQHF. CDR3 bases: TGTGCCAGCTCACCCTCGGAGACTGGAGGGGGCAATCAGCCCCAGCATTTT.

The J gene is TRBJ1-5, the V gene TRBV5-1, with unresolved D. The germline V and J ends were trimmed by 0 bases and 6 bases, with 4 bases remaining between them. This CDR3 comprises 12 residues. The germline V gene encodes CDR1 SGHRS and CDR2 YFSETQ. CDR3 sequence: CASSLVGQPQHF. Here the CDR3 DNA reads TGCGCCAGCAGCTTGGTGGGTCAGCCCCAGCATTTT.

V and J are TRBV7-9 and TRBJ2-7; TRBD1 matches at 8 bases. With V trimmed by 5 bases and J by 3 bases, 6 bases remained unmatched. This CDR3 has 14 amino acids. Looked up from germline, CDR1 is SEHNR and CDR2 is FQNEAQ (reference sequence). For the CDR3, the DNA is TGTGCCAGCAGCCACCGGGACAGGAACTACGAGCAGTACTTC. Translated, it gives CASSHRDRNYEQYF.

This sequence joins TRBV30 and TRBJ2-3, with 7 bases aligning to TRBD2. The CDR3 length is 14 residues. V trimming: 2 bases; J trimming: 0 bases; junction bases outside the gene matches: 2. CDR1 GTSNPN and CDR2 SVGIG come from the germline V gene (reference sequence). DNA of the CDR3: TGTGCCTGGAGTCGACTAGCTAGCACAGATACGCAGTATTTT. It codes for CAWSRLASTDTQYF. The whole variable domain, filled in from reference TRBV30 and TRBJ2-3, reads SQTIHQWPATLVQPVGSPLSLECTVEGTSNPNLYWYRQAAGRGLQLLFYSVGIGQISSEVPQNLSASRPQDRQFILSSKKLLLSDSGFYLCAWSRLASTDTQYFGPGTRLTVL.

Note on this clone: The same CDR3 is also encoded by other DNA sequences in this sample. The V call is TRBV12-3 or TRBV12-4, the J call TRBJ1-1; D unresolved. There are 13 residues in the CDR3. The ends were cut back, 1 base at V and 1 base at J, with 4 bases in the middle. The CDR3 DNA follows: TGTGCCAGCAGTTTAGGAGGGAACACTGAAGCTTTCTTT. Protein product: CASSLGGNTEAFF.

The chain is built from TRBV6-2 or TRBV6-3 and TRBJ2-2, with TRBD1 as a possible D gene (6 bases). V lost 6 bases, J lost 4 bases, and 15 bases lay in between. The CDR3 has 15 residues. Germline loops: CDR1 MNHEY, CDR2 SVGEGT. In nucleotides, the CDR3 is TGTGCCAGCAGCCCAGCCAGGGGTGGCACCGGGGAGCTGTTTTTT. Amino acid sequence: CASSPARGGTGELFF.

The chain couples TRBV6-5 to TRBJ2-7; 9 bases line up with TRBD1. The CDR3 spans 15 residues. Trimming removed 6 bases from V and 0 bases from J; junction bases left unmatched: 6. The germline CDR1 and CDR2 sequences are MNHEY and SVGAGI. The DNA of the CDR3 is TGTGCCAGCAGAGCGGGACAGGGTGCCTCCTACGAGCAGTACTTC. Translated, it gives CASRAGQGASYEQYF.

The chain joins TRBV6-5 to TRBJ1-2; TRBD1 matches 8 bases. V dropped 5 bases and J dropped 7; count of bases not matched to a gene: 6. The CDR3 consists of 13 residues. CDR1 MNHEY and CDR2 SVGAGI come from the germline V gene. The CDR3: CASSPGQGAGYTF. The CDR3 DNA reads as TGTGCCAGCAGTCCCGGACAGGGCGCTGGCTACACCTTC.

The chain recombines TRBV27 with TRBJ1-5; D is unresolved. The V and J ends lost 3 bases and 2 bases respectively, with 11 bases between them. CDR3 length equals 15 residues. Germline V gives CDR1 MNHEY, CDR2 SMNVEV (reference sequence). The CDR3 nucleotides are TGTGCCAGCAGTTTTGAGGGATCGGGCAATCAGCCCCAGCATTTT. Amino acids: CASSFEGSGNQPQHF.

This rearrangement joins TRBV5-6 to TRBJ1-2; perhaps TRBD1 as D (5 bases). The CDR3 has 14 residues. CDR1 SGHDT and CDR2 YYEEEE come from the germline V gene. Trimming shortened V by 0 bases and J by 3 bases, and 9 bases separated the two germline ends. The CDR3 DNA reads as TGTGCCAGCAGCTTGGTAAAGGGACACTATGGCTACACCTTC. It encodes CASSLVKGHYGYTF.

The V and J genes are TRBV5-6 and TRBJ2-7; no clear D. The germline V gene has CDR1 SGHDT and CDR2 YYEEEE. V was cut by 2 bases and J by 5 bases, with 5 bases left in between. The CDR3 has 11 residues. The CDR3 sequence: CASSFSNEQYF. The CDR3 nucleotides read TGTGCCAGCAGCTTTAGTAACGAGCAGTACTTC. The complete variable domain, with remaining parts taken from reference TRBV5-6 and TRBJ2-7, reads DAGVTQSPTHLIKTRGQQVTLRCSPKSGHDTVSWYQQALGQGPQFIFQYYEEEERQRGNFPDRFSGHQFPNYSSELNVNALLLGDSALYLCASSFSNEQYFGPGTRLTVT.

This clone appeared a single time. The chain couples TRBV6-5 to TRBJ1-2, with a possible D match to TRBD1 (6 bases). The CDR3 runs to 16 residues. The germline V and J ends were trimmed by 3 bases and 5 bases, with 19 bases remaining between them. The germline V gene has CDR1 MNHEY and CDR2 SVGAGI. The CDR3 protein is CASSYGTAGEHYGYTF. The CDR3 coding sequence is TGTGCCAGCAGTTATGGTACGGCAGGGGAGCATTATGGCTACACCTTC.

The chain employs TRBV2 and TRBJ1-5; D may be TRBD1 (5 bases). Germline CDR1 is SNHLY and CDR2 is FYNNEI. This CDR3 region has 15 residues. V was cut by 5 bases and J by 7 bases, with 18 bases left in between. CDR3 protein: CASSLKQQWGQPQHF. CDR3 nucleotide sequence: TGTGCCAGCAGTTTAAAACAGCAATGGGGGCAGCCCCAGCATTTT.

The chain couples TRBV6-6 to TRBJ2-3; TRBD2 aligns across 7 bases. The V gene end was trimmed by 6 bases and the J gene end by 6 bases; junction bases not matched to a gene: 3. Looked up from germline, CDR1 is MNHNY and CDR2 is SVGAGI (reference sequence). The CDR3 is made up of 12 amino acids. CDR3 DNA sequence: TGTGCCAGCAGCCCCGGGAGGGATACGCAGTATTTT. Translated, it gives CASSPGRDTQYF.

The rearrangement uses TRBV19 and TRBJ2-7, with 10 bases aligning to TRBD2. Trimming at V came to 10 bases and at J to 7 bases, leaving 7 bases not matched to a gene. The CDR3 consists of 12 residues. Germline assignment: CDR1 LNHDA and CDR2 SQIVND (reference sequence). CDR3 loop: CANASGGYEQYF. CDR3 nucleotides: TGTGCCAACGCTAGCGGGGGATATGAGCAGTACTTC.

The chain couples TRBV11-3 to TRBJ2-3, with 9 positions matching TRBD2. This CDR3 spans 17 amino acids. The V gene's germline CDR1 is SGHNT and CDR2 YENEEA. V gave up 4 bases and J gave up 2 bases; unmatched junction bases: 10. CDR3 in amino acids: CASSSGRGGGFTDTQYF. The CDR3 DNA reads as TGTGCCAGCAGCTCGGGGCGGGGGGGAGGTTTCACAGATACGCAGTATTTT.

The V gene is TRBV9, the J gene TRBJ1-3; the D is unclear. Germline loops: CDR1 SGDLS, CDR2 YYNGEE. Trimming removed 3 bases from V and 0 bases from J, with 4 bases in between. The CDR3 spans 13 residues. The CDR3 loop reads CASSGSSGNTIYF. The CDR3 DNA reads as TGTGCCAGCAGCGGTAGCTCTGGAAACACCATATATTTT.

CDR3 sequence reads: CASSPRTGSSGNTIYF. The CDR3, as DNA: TGTGCCAGCAGCCCACGGACAGGATCCTCTGGAAACACCATATATTTT. The chain couples TRBV7-2 to TRBJ1-3; 7 bases are shared with TRBD1. Germline V lookup: CDR1 SGHTA, CDR2 FQGNSA. V dropped 5 bases and J dropped 0; count of bases not matched to a gene: 7. The CDR3 has 16 residues.

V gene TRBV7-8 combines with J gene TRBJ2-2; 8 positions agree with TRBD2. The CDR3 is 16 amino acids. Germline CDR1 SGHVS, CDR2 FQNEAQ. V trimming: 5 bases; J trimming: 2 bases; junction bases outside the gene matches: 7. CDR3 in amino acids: CASSPAGLANTGELFF. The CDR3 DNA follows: TGTGCCAGCAGCCCCGCCGGACTAGCTAACACCGGGGAGCTGTTTTTT.

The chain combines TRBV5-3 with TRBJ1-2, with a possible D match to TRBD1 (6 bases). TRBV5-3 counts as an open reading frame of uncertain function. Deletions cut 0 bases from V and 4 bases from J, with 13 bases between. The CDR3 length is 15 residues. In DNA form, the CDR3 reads TGTGCCAGAAGCTTGGAAGGGGGGCGAAGCTATGGCTACACCTTC. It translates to CARSLEGGRSYGYTF.

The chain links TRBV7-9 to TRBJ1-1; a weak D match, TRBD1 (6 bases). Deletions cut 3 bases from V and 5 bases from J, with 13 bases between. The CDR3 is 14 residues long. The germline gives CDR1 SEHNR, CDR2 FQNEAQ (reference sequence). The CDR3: CASSFRQAGTEAFF. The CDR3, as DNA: TGTGCCAGCAGCTTTAGACAGGCGGGGACTGAAGCTTTCTTT.

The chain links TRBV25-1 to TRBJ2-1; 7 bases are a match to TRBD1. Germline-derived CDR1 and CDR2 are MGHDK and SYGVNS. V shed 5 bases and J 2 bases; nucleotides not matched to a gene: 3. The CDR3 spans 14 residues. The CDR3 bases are TGTGCCAGCAGTCAAGGGGGCCCCTACAATGAGCAGTTCTTC. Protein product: CASSQGGPYNEQFF. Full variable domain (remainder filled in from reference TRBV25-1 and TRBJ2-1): EADIYQTPRYLVIGTGKKITLECSQTMGHDKMYWYQQDPGMELHLIHYSYGVNSTEKGDLSSESTVSRIRTEHFPLTLESARPSHTSQYLCASSQGGPYNEQFFGPGTRLTVL.